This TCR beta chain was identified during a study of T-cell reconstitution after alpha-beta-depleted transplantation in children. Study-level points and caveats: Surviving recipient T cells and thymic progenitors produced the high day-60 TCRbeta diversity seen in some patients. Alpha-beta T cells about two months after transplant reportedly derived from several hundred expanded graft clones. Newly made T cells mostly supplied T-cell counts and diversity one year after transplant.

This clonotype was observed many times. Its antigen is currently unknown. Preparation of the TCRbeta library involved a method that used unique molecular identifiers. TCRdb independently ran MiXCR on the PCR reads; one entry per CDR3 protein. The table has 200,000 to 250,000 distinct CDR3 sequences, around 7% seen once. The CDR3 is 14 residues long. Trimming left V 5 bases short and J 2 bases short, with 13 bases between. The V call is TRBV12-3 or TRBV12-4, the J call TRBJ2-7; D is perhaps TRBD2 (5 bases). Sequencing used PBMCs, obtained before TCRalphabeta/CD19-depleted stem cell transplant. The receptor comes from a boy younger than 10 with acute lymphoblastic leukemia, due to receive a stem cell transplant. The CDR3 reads CASSPPTTPYEQYF. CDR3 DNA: TGTGCCAGCAGTCCACCGACTACCCCCTACGAGCAGTACTTC.